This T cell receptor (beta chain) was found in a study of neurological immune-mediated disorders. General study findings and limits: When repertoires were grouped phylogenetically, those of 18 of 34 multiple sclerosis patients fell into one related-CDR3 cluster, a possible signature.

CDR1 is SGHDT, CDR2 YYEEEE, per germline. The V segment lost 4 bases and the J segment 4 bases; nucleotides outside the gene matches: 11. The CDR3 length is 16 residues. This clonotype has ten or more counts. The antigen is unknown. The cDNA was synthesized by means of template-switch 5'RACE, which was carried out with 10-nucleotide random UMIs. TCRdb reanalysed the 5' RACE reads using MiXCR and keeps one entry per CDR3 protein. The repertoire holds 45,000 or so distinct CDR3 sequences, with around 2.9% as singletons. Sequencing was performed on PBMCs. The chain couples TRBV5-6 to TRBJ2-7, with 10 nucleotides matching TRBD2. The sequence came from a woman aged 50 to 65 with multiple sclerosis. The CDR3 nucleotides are TGTGCCAGCAGCCTCTGGACTAGCGGTGGTCCTTACGAGCAGTACTTC. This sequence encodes CASSLWTSGGPYEQYF. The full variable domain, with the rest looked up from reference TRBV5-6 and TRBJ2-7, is DAGVTQSPTHLIKTRGQQVTLRCSPKSGHDTVSWYQQALGQGPQFIFQYYEEEERQRGNFPDRFSGHQFPNYSSELNVNALLLGDSALYLCASSLWTSGGPYEQYFGPGTRLTVT.